This T cell receptor beta chain was recorded in a study of metastatic and nonmetastatic thyroid tumors. The germline V gene has CDR1 SGHRS and CDR2 YFSETQ. Germline trimming cut 6 bases from V and 7 bases from J; bases unmatched to any gene: 7. The length of the CDR3 is 12 residues. The count of this clone is one. Via MiXCR, TCRdb re-called the PCR reads. This sample has roughly 15,000 clones, with about 31% found just once. All patients were treatment-naive before thyroid surgery. The V gene is TRBV5-1, the J gene TRBJ2-7; 7 bases align to TRBD1. The specimen sequenced was tumor tissue. This TCR was sampled from a male donor with papillary thyroid cancer or a benign thyroid nodule (not recorded which). Some clones in this sample may be carry-over from other donors' samples. The CDR3, as DNA: TGCGCCAGCAACTCGGGACAGCTAGAGCAGTACTTC. Translated: CASNSGQLEQYF. Using reference TRBV5-1 and TRBJ2-7 for the parts outside the CDR3, the full variable domain is KAGVTQTPRYLIKTRGQQVTLSCSPISGHRSVSWYQQTPGQGLQFLFEYFSETQRNKGNFPGRFSGRQFSNSRSEMNVSTLELGDSALYLCASNSGQLEQYFGPGTRLTVT.